This T cell receptor (beta chain) was captured by sequencing in a study of blood T cell repertoires in COVID-19. Study context: Both acute and convalescent COVID-19 samples were obtained from the United States, Italy and Spain. T cells, B-cell-depleted T cells, or PBMCs supplied cDNA or gDNA.

Seattle cases were enrolled at active infection and followed longitudinally. The sample holds a few counts of this clone. In the original processing: Using reference gene primer amplification, nucleated cell counts were estimated. Sequenced by immunoSEQ multiplex PCR; TCRdb stores in-frame clones only, minus some. For V, J and clone size, that table is used; D and trimming come from the DNA. The table shows about 120,000 clones, with around nine tenths occurring only once. This TCR derives from a woman in her 70s with COVID-19, enrolled during active disease. Sample: peripheral blood.

Written as DNA, the CDR3 is TGTGCCAGTAGTTCGCCCGGACTGGGCTATAATTCACCCCTCCACTTT. Amino acids: CASSSPGLGYNSPLHF. This chain connects TRBV19 to TRBJ1-6, with no clear D. Germline assignment: CDR1 LNHDA and CDR2 SQIVND (reference sequence). Trimming took 5 bases from V and 3 from J, leaving 14 bases between them. The CDR3 is made up of 16 amino acids.